The present T cell receptor beta chain was sequenced within a study of blood T cell repertoires in COVID-19. Study-level background: COVID-19 samples, acute and convalescent, were from the United States, Italy and Spain. PBMCs, B-cell-depleted T cells, or T cells provided the cDNA or gDNA that made up the material.

Per the original methods: Quantification of nucleated cells was approximated via reference gene primer amplification. TCRdb keeps only in-frame clones here, not all; method: immunoSEQ multiplex PCR. That table gives V, J and clone size, and the DNA gave D and trimming. Of approximately 50,000 clones in the sample, roughly 78% were seen once. Germline V lookup: CDR1 SGHNT, CDR2 YYREEE (reference sequence). Trimming took 4 bases from V and 6 from J; bases not matched to a gene: 10. The CDR3 consists of 15 residues. The sequence came from a man between 65 and 85 years old with acute or convalescent COVID-19. The chain couples TRBV5-4 to TRBJ1-1; 9 nucleotides match TRBD1. The sequenced material came from peripheral blood. In DNA, the CDR3 is TGTGCCAGCAGCCCAGGGGGGACAGGGCGCGCTGAAGCTTTCTTT. This sequence encodes CASSPGGTGRAEAFF.